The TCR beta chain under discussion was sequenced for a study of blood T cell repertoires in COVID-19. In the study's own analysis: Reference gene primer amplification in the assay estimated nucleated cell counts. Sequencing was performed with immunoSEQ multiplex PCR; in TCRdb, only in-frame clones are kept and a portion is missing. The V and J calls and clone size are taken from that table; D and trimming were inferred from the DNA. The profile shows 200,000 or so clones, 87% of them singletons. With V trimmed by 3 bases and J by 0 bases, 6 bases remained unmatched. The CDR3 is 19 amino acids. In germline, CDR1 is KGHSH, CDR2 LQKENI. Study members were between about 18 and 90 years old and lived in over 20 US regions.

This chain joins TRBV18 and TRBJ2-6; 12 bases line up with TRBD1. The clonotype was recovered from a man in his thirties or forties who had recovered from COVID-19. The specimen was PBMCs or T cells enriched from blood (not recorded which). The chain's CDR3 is CASSPGTGGPSSGANVLTF. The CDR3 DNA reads TGTGCCAGCTCACCCGGGACAGGGGGCCCCAGCTCTGGGGCCAACGTCCTGACTTTC.